These 11 T cell receptor beta chains were sequenced from one sample in a study of OX40 agonist ivuxolimab in advanced cancers. Some clones are missing from TCRdb's copy, which holds only in-frame ones; the method was immunoSEQ multiplex PCR. Altogether tens of thousands of clones are present, about 81% being singletons, with the ten largest covering over 25%. Material: CD4+ or CD8+ T cells sorted from blood, obtained in a trial of the OX40 agonist ivuxolimab. These receptors were collected from an adult with an advanced solid tumor such as melanoma, head and neck, liver or kidney cancer.

The V gene is TRBV6-5, the J gene TRBJ2-7; 12 bases line up with TRBD2. Germline loops: CDR1 MNHEY, CDR2 SVGAGI. Trimming cost V 6 bases and J 4 bases; bases outside gene matches: 4. This CDR3 is built from 14 residues. CDR3 sequence: CASRRLAGEYEQYF. CDR3 DNA: TGTGCCAGCAGAAGACTAGCGGGAGAGTACGAGCAGTACTTC.

The gene calls are TRBV7-9 and TRBJ1-6, with TRBD1 matching over 8 bases. V shed 4 bases, J shed 10 bases, and the junction held 9 bases outside the gene matches. The CDR3 covers 15 residues. The germline CDR1 and CDR2 sequences are SEHNR and FQNEAQ (reference sequence). The CDR3 DNA follows: TGTGCCAGCAGCTCGTCAGACAGGGGATGGTCACCCCTCCACTTT. Its translation: CASSSSDRGWSPLHF.

In nucleotides, the CDR3 is TGTGCCAGCAGTTTATCCCCGAACACTGAAGCTTTCTTT. As protein: CASSLSPNTEAFF. The rearrangement links TRBV28 to TRBJ1-1, with unresolved D. CDR3 size: 13 residues. Germline V gene sequence: CDR1 MDHEN, CDR2 SYDVKM. Trimming removed 1 base from V and 1 base from J, with 4 bases in between.

The rearrangement links TRBV4-2 to TRBJ2-7; D is uncertain. Germline-derived CDR1 and CDR2 are LGHNA and YNFKEQ. This CDR3 is 16 amino acids long. The V and J ends lost 0 bases and 3 bases respectively, with 15 bases between them. CDR3 protein: CASSQDKFLGFYEQYF. The CDR3 region has the DNA TGTGCCAGCAGCCAAGATAAATTTCTAGGATTCTACGAGCAGTACTTC.

This clone was seen a handful of times. The chain is built from TRBV28 and TRBJ2-3, with unresolved D. The CDR3 totals 16 residues. Trimming took 3 bases from V and 3 from J, leaving 16 bases between them. Per the germline V gene, CDR1 is MDHEN and CDR2 is SYDVKM. Written as DNA, the CDR3 is TGTGCCAGCAGTTTCCGGTCCTTCTCAAGAACAGATACGCAGTATTTT. Amino acid sequence: CASSFRSFSRTDTQYF.

The chain uses TRBV4-1 and TRBJ2-4; a weak D match, TRBD2 (5 bases). The CDR3 runs 14 residues. Germline CDR1 reads MGHRA; CDR2 reads YSYEKL. Deletions cut 4 bases from V and 7 bases from J, with 14 bases between. Here the CDR3 DNA reads TGCGCCAGCAGCCGGGTCGGGGAGAGGAACATTCAGTACTTC. Its protein product is CASSRVGERNIQYF.

The rearrangement uses TRBV28 and TRBJ1-5, with D perhaps TRBD1 (6 bases). Germline CDR1 is MDHEN and CDR2 is SYDVKM. This CDR3 region has 16 residues. Trimming pared 5 bases from V and 10 bases from J, leaving 24 bases between. CDR3 nucleotide sequence: TGTGCCAGCAGTGCCAATTTACGGGACACCGCTAACCCCCAGCATTTT. Residues: CASSANLRDTANPQHF.

The sample holds a few counts of this clone. The V gene is TRBV19, the J gene TRBJ2-7; perhaps D is TRBD1 or TRBD2 (6 bases each). The CDR3 is made up of 14 amino acids. The V end was cut by 9 bases, the J end by 1 base, with 16 bases between. Germline loops: CDR1 LNHDA, CDR2 SQIVND (reference sequence). The CDR3 protein is CASSYGGSSYEQYF. CDR3 DNA sequence: TGTGCCAGCTCCTACGGGGGCTCTTCCTACGAGCAGTACTTC.

The chain combines TRBV15 with TRBJ2-3; possibly TRBD1 or TRBD2 for D (6 bases each). Germline V gene sequence: CDR1 LNHNV, CDR2 YYDKDF (reference sequence). CDR3 size: 15 residues. Deletions cut 4 bases from V and 9 bases from J, with 20 bases between. The CDR3 spells CATSTSRGEQATQYF. The CDR3 coding sequence is TGTGCCACCAGCACCTCAAGGGGGGAACAGGCAACGCAGTATTTT.

The CDR3 loop is CASSLGWGKVGEDDEQYF. As DNA, the CDR3 is TGTGCCAGCAGCTTAGGGTGGGGAAAAGTCGGGGAGGATGACGAGCAGTACTTC. The chain links TRBV11-2 to TRBJ2-7; TRBD2 might be the D (6 bases). The CDR3 contains 18 residues. Germline CDR1 reads SGHAT; CDR2 reads FQNNGV. Trimming shortened V by 1 base and J by 5 bases, and 24 bases separated the two germline ends.

V usage is TRBV4-1 and J usage is TRBJ2-5; perhaps TRBD1 as D (5 bases). Germline V gene sequence: CDR1 MGHRA, CDR2 YSYEKL. There are 15 residues in the CDR3. The V gene lost 3 bases and the J gene lost 0 bases, with 11 bases spanning the gap. CDR3 bases: TGCGCCAGCAGCCAGACAGTAGCTTACCAAGAGACCCAGTACTTC. Translation: CASSQTVAYQETQYF.